This TCR beta chain was captured in a study of cytomegalovirus exposure and HLA in healthy donors. Study background: Of the donors genotyped, 300 to 500 in all, about 81% fell in the Caucasian-associated ancestry cluster.

On this clone: The target antigen is unknown.

Notes on the study in general: In all likelihood, a cluster of highly shared sequence variants was a sequencing artifact. TCR beta chains associated with HLA were, in a later analysis, more clonally expanded than equally common others. Later analysis reportedly placed an Asian-associated ancestry cluster below the roughly 700-donor mean in N-insertions.

60 Vbeta and 13 Jbeta primers were used in PCR. Profiled with immunoSEQ multiplex PCR; TCRdb holds only in-frame clones, not every one. The sample has 160,000 or so clones; 79% are singletons. Germline-derived CDR1 and CDR2 are MNHEY and SVGAGI. CDR3 length equals 15 residues. The chain couples TRBV6-5 to TRBJ2-5; 7 bases map to TRBD1. The DNA end lines up better with TRBJ2-7; the J call may be wrong. The receptor was derived from a woman in her thirties or forties in good health and CMV-seronegative. Sequencing was carried out using PBMCs. The CDR3 bases are TGTGCCAGCAAGTTGACTCCGGGACAGAAATACGAGCAGTACTTC. Its translation: CASKLTPGQKYEQYF.